This T cell receptor beta chain was found in a study of spatial heterogeneity in lung cancer. Study summary: Consistent detection of more beta-chain than alpha-chain sequences was observed.

On this clonotype: As yet, its antigen is unknown.

Study-wide points: Ubiquitous expanded tumor TCRs were observed in blood more at resection than follow-up.

TCRdb re-called the 5' RACE reads through MiXCR, storing one row per CDR3 protein. The sample has 43,000 or so distinct CDR3 sequences, 6.5% to 8.5% seen once. Regarding time point: sample taken at primary tumor resection. Unsorted tumor, nontumor lung tissue or cryopreserved PBMC supplied the whole RNA. The approximately 70 donors had untreated early-stage non-small cell lung cancer. The CDR3 runs 13 residues. Germline-derived CDR1 and CDR2 are LGHNA and YSLEER. Trimming removed 1 base at V and 3 bases at J, with 7 bases between. J is TRBJ2-7 and V is TRBV4-3, with D perhaps matching TRBD1 (6 bases). This receptor was taken from a female donor with early-stage non-small cell lung cancer. Sequencing used PBMCs, obtained at surgery. The CDR3 loop reads CASSQGTDYEQYF. The CDR3 DNA reads as TGCGCCAGCAGCCAAGGGACAGACTACGAGCAGTACTTC.